The 8 T cell receptor beta chains in this list originate from one sample, sequenced in a study of regulatory T cells in long-lasting Graves disease. The time point denotes: persistent/refractory GD, antithyroid drugs over 5 years with positive TRAb. PBMCs were the source of the RNA used for TCR sequencing. Arm-PCR of CDR3 regions with iRepertoire HTBI primers generated TCR beta libraries. One entry per CDR3 protein, called by TCRdb with MiXCR from the multiplex PCR reads. The table includes more than 300,000 distinct CDR3 sequences, roughly a fifth detected once. The source was peripheral blood mononuclear cells (PBMCs), collected when the disease was refractory, from a patient treated with antithyroid drugs. Source of these receptors: a female donor with Graves disease.

This chain joins TRBV6-1 and TRBJ2-7; 10 bases match TRBD2. This CDR3 is 16 amino acids long. The trim removed 5 bases at V and 4 bases at J, leaving 11 bases unmatched. The germline CDR1 and CDR2 sequences are MNHNS and SASEGT. CDR3 region: CASSRPSGRAKYEQYF. CDR3 nucleotides: TGTGCCAGCAGTCGCCCTAGCGGGAGAGCCAAGTACGAGCAGTACTTC.

Details on this clonotype: An end of the junction does not agree with germline; a read error may underlie this. This chain uses TRBV7-7 with TRBJ1-3; TRBD1 matches at 7 bases. Germline CDR1 SSHAT, CDR2 FNYEAQ (reference sequence). The CDR3 extends over 17 amino acids. The CDR3 coding sequence is TGTGCTAGCAGTGGACAGGTGCCCCGACTCTCTGGAAACACCATATATTTT. Translation gives CASSGQVPRLSGNTIYF.

This chain uses TRBV4-2 with TRBJ2-7; D unresolved. V lost 1 base to trimming and J lost 0 bases, with 10 bases between them. The CDR3 covers 15 residues. Germline assignment: CDR1 LGHNA and CDR2 YNFKEQ. CDR3 protein: CASSQAGILSYEQYF. The CDR3 coding sequence is TGTGCCAGCAGCCAAGCGGGTATCCTCTCCTACGAGCAGTACTTC.

This clonotype showed up many times. The chain links TRBV7-2 to TRBJ2-5; perhaps D is TRBD1 or TRBD2 (6 bases each). Trimming took off 5 bases at V and 5 bases at J, with 15 bases between the two ends. The V gene's germline CDR1 is SGHTA and CDR2 FQGNSA. The CDR3 contains 14 residues. Here the CDR3 reads CASSPIGGGETQYF. In nucleotides, the CDR3 is TGTGCCAGCAGCCCAATTGGAGGGGGGGAGACCCAGTACTTC. The variable domain in full, completed from reference TRBV7-2 and TRBJ2-5, reads GAGVSQSPSNKVTEKGKDVELRCDPISGHTALYWYRQSLGQGLEFLIYFQGNSAPDKSGLPSDRFSAERTGGSVSTLTIQRTQQEDSAVYLCASSPIGGGETQYFGPGTRLLVL.

This clonotype was seen more than once but under ten times. Here the CDR3 DNA reads TGCAGTGCTAGTTTGGACAGCTTCTCTGGAAACACCATATATTTT. This sequence encodes CSASLDSFSGNTIYF. The rearrangement links TRBV20-1 to TRBJ1-3, with D maybe TRBD1 (6 bases). Trimming removed 3 bases at V and 0 bases at J, with 12 bases between. This CDR3 contains 15 residues. CDR1 and CDR2 (germline): DFQATT, SNEGSKA (reference sequence).

There are many counts of this clonotype. The genes are TRBV11-1 and TRBJ2-7; 7 positions match TRBD1. J gave up 0 bases and V 0 bases, and 8 bases lay outside the gene matches. Per germline, CDR1 SGHAT and CDR2 FQDESV (reference sequence). The CDR3 extends over 17 amino acids. Here the CDR3 reads CASSLALGQSYSYEQYF. The CDR3 nucleotides read TGTGCCAGCAGCTTAGCGCTGGGACAGTCCTACTCCTACGAGCAGTACTTC.

Ten or more counts support this clonotype. V usage is TRBV28 and J usage is TRBJ1-2, with D unresolved. V gave up 8 bases and J gave up 4 bases, with 17 bases separating them. Germline V gene sequence: CDR1 MDHEN, CDR2 SYDVKM. The CDR3 is 14 residues long. Here the CDR3 DNA reads TGTGCCAGCTGTCCGGTCTGGGGTCTCTATGGCTACACCTTC. This encodes CASCPVWGLYGYTF.

About this clonotype itself: One base away lies a much larger clone, so this may be a sequencing read error. The conserved phenylalanine or tryptophan normally closing the CDR3 is absent here, so this likely arose from a read error. It is unclear where the CDR3 begins or ends on the DNA, so no DNA is shown, and the CDR3 is as TCRdb lists it. The chain is built from TRBV12-3 or TRBV12-4 and TRBJ1-2; the table gives TRBD1 as D, unverified against the DNA. The CDR3 sequence runs 14 residues, both termini included. The chain's CDR3 is CASSLSWGSYGYAS.